Following are 12 T cell receptor beta chains from one sample sequenced in a study of blood T cell repertoires in COVID-19. This table comes from immunoSEQ multiplex PCR, and its TCRdb copy is limited to in-frame clones, with some not included. The data show roughly 290,000 clones, with 70% to 90% seen just once and around 4.1% held by the top ten. The sample was peripheral blood. Every receptor here comes from a woman aged 45 to 65 with active or convalescent COVID-19.

This chain uses TRBV30 with TRBJ2-7; D unclear. CDR3 size: 14 residues. V lost 2 bases and J lost 4, with 15 bases in between. Germline V gene data show CDR1 as GTSNPN and CDR2 as SVGIG (reference sequence). DNA for the CDR3: TGTGCCTGGAGTTCAGATTGGAGCCTTTACGAGCAGTACTTC. Protein: CAWSSDWSLYEQYF.

The rearrangement joins TRBV5-1 to TRBJ1-4; TRBD1 agrees at 11 bases. V lost 4 bases, J lost 7 bases, and 6 bases stayed unmatched. The germline V gene has CDR1 SGHRS and CDR2 YFSETQ. The CDR3 has 15 amino acids. CDR3 amino acids: CASSPPGQGVEKLFF. CDR3 nucleotide sequence: TGCGCCAGCAGCCCACCGGGACAGGGGGTTGAAAAACTGTTTTTT.

The rearrangement joins TRBV5-8 to TRBJ1-5, with D uncertain. Germline V lookup: CDR1 SGHTS, CDR2 YDEGEE. Trimming shortened V by 0 bases and J by 3 bases, and 7 bases separated the two germline ends. The CDR3 totals 14 residues. The CDR3 bases are TGTGCCAGCAGCTTGGGTCGGTTCAATCAGCCCCAGCATTTT. Protein: CASSLGRFNQPQHF.

The DNA of the CDR3 is TGTGCCAGCTACTCAGGGGCAGCTTCTAATGAAAAACTGTTTTTT. It translates to CASYSGAASNEKLFF. The J gene is TRBJ1-4, the V gene TRBV2, with a possible D match to TRBD1 (6 bases). The CDR3 spans 15 residues. V was clipped by 8 bases and J by 3 bases, with 16 bases between them. Germline V gene data show CDR1 as SNHLY and CDR2 as FYNNEI.

This chain connects TRBV5-1 to TRBJ1-1; TRBD1 aligns across 11 bases. V lost 0 bases and J lost 5; bases outside the gene matches: 3. Per germline, CDR1 SGHRS and CDR2 YFSETQ. CDR3 length: 15 amino acids. This CDR3 reads CASSLEGTGGTEAFF. As DNA, the CDR3 is TGCGCCAGCAGCTTGGAGGGGACAGGGGGGACTGAAGCTTTCTTT.

This clone was counted only a few times. This chain connects TRBV6-1 to TRBJ2-7; tentative D call: TRBD1 (6 bases). CDR1 is MNHNS and CDR2 is SASEGT in the germline V gene. Trimming left V 4 bases short and J 6 bases short, with 28 bases between. This CDR3 has 18 residues. CDR3 loop: CASSVVPSGQKRPSEQYF. For the CDR3, the DNA is TGTGCCAGCAGTGTCGTTCCCTCCGGACAGAAGAGGCCAAGCGAGCAGTACTTC.

The rearrangement links TRBV4-1 to TRBJ1-3; D is uncertain. Germline loops: CDR1 MGHRA, CDR2 YSYEKL. The length of the CDR3 is 14 residues. V was pared by 4 bases and J by 4 bases, with 11 bases between. This chain's CDR3 is CASSPTVAGNTIYF. In nucleotides, the CDR3 is TGCGCCAGCAGCCCCACAGTTGCCGGAAACACCATATATTTT.

The CDR3 loop is CAWNAGPIGDGYTF. The CDR3 DNA is TGTGCCTGGAATGCAGGGCCCATCGGAGATGGCTACACCTTC. The chain links TRBV30 to TRBJ1-2; a possible D gene is TRBD1 (5 bases). CDR1 and CDR2 (germline): GTSNPN, SVGIG (reference sequence). This CDR3 has 14 amino acids. The V end lost 4 bases, the J end lost 6 bases, and 18 bases lay between the germline ends.

The chain uses TRBV6-5 and TRBJ1-2; no firm D call. The V end lost 0 bases, the J end lost 7 bases, and 15 bases lay between the germline ends. This CDR3 comprises 15 residues. Germline lookup yields CDR1 MNHEY and CDR2 SVGAGI. This CDR3 is CASSYSLSGYLGYTF. In DNA, the CDR3 is TGTGCCAGCAGTTACTCTCTCTCGGGGTACCTTGGCTACACCTTC.

The CDR3 region is CASSIVGLATDTQYF. In nucleotides, the CDR3 is TGTGCCAGTAGTATCGTAGGACTAGCGACAGATACGCAGTATTTT. The chain is built from TRBV19 and TRBJ2-3, with 9 bases lining up with TRBD2. V dropped 3 bases and J dropped 3; count of bases not matched to a gene: 4. The CDR3 covers 15 residues. Germline V gene sequence: CDR1 LNHDA, CDR2 SQIVND (reference sequence).

V gene TRBV7-6 combines with J gene TRBJ2-5, with 7 bases aligning to TRBD2. The V gene end was trimmed by 1 base and the J gene end by 5 bases; junction bases not matched to a gene: 16. CDR3 length: 18 amino acids. Germline V gene data show CDR1 as SGHVS and CDR2 as FNYEAQ. The CDR3 bases are TGTGCCAGCAGCTTAGAAGGGAACTCGGGGGGATGGGAGGAGACCCAGTACTTC. Amino acids: CASSLEGNSGGWEETQYF.

DNA for the CDR3: TGTGCCAGCTCACCACTTGCACAGGAGCTTGGCGAGCAGTACTTC. Residues: CASSPLAQELGEQYF. The genes are TRBV18 and TRBJ2-7; maybe TRBD1 (5 bases). Germline assignment: CDR1 KGHSH and CDR2 LQKENI. This CDR3 is 15 amino acids long. The V end lost 1 base, the J end lost 6 bases, and 16 bases lay between the germline ends.